This T cell receptor (beta chain) was sequenced in a study of blood T cells in healthy people across ages. Study as a whole: About one barcoded beta molecule was captured per two T cells (by template switching).

Together with a sample-barcoded 5' primer, a J-beta primer mix was included in a second PCR lasting about 7 to 11 cycles. In TCRdb, the 5' RACE reads were re-called with MiXCR into one record per CDR3 protein. The sample shows over a million distinct CDR3 sequences, 45% of them seen only once. V lost 2 bases and J 2 bases, leaving 10 bases between the germline ends. Germline loops: CDR1 KGHSH, CDR2 LQKENI. CDR3 length equals 15 residues. There were at least 5.5 micrograms of total RNA extracted from every sample. The V and J genes are TRBV18 and TRBJ1-5; D is unresolved. The sequenced material came from blood. The sequence came from a woman aged 55 to 70 in good health. The CDR3 is CASSPEYNCNQPQHF. CDR3 nucleotide sequence: TGTGCCAGCTCACCAGAGTACAATTGCAATCAGCCCCAGCATTTT.